Sequencing of this T cell receptor beta chain was carried out in a study of CD8 T cells in ankylosing spondylitis. In the case of this clonotype: The antigen is not known.

Study observations and caveats: What seemed typical of ankylosing spondylitis blood was a TCR beta motif built from roughly eight highly homologous variants.

TCRdb reprocessed the 5' RACE reads with MiXCR, giving one entry per CDR3 protein. The sample holds roughly 440,000 distinct CDR3 sequences, 15% to 20% seen once. Sequenced input: blood, either unsorted or a sorted T cell fraction (not recorded which). This clonotype originated in a male donor with ankylosing spondylitis.

The CDR3 spells CASSERVRGLGTEAFF. DNA for the CDR3: TGTGCCAGCAGTGAAAGGGTCAGGGGGCTGGGCACTGAAGCTTTCTTT. The V and J genes are TRBV6-1 and TRBJ1-1; 8 bases map to TRBD1. CDR1 and CDR2 (germline): MNHNS, SASEGT. After removal of 2 bases from V and 4 bases from J, the junction contained 9 bases not matched to a gene. The CDR3 contains 16 residues.